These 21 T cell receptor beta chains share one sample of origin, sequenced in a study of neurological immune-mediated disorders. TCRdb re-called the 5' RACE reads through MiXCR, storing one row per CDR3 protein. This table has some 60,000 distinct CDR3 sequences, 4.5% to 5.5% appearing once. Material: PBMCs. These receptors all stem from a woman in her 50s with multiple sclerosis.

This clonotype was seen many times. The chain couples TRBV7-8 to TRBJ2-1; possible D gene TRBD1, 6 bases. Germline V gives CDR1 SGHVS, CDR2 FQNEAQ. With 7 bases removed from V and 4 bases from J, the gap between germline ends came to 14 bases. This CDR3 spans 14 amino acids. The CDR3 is CASIPGTFYNEQFF. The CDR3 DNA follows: TGTGCCAGCATTCCTGGGACATTTTACAATGAGCAGTTCTTC. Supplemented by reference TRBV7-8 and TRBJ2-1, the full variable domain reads GAGVSQSPRYKVAKRGQDVALRCDPISGHVSLFWYQQALGQGPEFLTYFQNEAQLDKSGLPSDRFFAERPEGSVSTLKIQRTQQEDSAVYLCASIPGTFYNEQFFGPGTRLTVL.

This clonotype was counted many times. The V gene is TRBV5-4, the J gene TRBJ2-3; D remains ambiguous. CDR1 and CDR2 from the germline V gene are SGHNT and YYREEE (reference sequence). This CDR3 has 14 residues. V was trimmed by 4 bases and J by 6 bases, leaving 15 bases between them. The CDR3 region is CASSPKGSSDTQYF. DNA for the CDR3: TGTGCCAGCAGCCCGAAGGGTTCCTCCGATACGCAGTATTTT.

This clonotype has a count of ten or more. The CDR3 DNA follows: TGTGCCAGCAACCAAGAGAGCTATCAGCCCCAGCATTTT. Translated: CASNQESYQPQHF. J is TRBJ1-5 and V is TRBV6-2 or TRBV6-3; D remains unclear. Trimming shortened V by 7 bases and J by 5 bases, and 12 bases separated the two germline ends. CDR3 length equals 13 residues. Germline CDR1 and CDR2: MNHEY and SVGEGT.

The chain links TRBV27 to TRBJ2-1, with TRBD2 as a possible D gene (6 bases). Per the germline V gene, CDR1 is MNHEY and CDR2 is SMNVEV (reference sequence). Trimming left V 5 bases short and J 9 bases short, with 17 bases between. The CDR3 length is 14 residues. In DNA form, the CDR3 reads TGTGCCAGCAGTACGACTAGTGCACTAGCTGAGCAGTTCTTC. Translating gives CASSTTSALAEQFF.

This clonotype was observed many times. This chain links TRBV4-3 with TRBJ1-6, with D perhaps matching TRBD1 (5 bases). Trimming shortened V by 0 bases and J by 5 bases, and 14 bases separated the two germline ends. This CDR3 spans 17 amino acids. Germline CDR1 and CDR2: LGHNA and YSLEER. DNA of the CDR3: TGCGCCAGCAGCCAAGAAAAGTGGGCAGGGCATAATTCACCCCTCCACTTT. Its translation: CASSQEKWAGHNSPLHF.

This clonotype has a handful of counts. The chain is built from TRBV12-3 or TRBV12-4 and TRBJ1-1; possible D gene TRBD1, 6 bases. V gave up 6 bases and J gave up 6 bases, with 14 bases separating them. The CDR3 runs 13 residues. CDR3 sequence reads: CASRPDRLAEAFF. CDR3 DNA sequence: TGTGCCAGCAGACCTGACAGGCTGGCTGAAGCTTTCTTT.

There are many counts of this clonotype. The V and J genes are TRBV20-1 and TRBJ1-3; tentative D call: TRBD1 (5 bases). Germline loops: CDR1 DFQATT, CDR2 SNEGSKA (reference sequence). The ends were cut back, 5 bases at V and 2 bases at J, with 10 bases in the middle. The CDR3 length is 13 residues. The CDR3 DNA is TGCAGTGCTTTCGTAGGGGCTGGAAACACCATATATTTT. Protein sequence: CSAFVGAGNTIYF.

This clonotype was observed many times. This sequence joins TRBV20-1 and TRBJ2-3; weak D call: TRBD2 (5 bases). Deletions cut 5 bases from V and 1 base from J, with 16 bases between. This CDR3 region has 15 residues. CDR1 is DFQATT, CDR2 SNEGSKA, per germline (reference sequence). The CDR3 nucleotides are TGCAGTGCTGACGGGTCCCCCGGGGGCACAGATACGCAGTATTTT. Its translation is CSADGSPGGTDTQYF.

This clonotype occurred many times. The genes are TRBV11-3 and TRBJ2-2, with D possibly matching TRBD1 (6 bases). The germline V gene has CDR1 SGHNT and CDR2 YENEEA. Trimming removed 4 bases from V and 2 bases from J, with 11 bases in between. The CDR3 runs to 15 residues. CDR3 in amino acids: CASSSQGLNTGELFF. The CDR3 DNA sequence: TGTGCCAGCAGCTCACAGGGCCTCAACACCGGGGAGCTGTTTTTT.

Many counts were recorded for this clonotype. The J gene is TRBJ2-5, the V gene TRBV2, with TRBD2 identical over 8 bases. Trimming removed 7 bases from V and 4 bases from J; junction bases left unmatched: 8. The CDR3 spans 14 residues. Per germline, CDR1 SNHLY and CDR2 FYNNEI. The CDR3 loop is CASKQRGTGETQYF. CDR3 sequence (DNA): TGTGCCAGCAAGCAGCGGGGGACGGGAGAGACCCAGTACTTC. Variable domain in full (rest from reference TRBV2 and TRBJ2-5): EPEVTQTPSHQVTQMGQEVILRCVPISNHLYFYWYRQILGQKVEFLVSFYNNEISEKSEIFDDQFSVERPDGSNFTLKIRSTKLEDSAMYFCASKQRGTGETQYFGPGTRLLVL.

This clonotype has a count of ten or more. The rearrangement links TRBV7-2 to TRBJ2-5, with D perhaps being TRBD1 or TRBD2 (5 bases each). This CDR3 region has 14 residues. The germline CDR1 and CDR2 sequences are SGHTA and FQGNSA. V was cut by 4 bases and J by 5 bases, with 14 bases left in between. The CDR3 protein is CASSSPGRPETQYF. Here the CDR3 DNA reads TGTGCCAGCAGCTCACCGGGACGCCCCGAGACCCAGTACTTC.

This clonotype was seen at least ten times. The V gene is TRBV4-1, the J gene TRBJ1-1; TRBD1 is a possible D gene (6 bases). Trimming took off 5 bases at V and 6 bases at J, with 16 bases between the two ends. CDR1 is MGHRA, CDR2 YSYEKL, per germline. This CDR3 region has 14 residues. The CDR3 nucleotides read TGCGCCAGCAGCTTACAGGGTATATGGCCTGAAGCTTTCTTT. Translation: CASSLQGIWPEAFF.

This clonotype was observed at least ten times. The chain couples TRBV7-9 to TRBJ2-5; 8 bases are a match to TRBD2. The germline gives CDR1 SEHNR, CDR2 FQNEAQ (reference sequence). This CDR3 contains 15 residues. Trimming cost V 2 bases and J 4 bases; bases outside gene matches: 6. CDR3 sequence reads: CASSLNRAGAETQYF. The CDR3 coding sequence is TGTGCCAGCAGCTTAAACCGAGCGGGGGCAGAGACCCAGTACTTC.

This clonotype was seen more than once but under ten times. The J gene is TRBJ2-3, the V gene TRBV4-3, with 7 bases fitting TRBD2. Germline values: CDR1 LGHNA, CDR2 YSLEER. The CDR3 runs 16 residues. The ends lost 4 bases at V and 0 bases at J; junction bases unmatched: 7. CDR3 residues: CASSPHLAESTDTQYF. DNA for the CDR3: TGCGCCAGCAGCCCCCACCTAGCGGAGAGCACAGATACGCAGTATTTT.

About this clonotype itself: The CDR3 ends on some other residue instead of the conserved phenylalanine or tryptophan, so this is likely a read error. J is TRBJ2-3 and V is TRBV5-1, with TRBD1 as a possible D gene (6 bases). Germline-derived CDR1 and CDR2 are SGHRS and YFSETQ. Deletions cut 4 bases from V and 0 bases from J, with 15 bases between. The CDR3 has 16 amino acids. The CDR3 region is CASSGRYRESTDTQYI. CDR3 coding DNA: TGCGCCAGCAGCGGACGCTACAGGGAAAGCACAGATACGCAGTATATT.

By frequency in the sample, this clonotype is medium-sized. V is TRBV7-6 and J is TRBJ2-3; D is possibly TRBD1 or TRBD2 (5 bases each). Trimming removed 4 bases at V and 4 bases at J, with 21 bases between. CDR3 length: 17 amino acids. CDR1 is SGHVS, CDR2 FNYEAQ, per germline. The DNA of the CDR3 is TGTGCCAGCAGCTCACGAACCGGGGCCCTAGAAGCAGATACGCAGTATTTT. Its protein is CASSSRTGALEADTQYF.

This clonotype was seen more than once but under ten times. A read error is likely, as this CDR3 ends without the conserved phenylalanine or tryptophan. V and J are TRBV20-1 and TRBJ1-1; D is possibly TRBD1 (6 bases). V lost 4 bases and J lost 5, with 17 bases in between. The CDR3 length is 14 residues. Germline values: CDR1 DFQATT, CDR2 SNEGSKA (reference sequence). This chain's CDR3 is CSATGGDIGTEAFN. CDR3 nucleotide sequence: TGCAGTGCTACCGGGGGGGACATTGGGACTGAAGCTTTCAAT.

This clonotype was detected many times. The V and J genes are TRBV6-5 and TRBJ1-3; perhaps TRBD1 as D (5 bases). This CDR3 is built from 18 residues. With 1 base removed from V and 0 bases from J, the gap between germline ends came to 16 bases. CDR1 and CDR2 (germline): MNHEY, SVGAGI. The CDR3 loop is CASSYFIPGRNSGNTIYF. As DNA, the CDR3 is TGTGCCAGCAGTTACTTCATCCCGGGACGAAACTCTGGAAACACCATATATTTT.

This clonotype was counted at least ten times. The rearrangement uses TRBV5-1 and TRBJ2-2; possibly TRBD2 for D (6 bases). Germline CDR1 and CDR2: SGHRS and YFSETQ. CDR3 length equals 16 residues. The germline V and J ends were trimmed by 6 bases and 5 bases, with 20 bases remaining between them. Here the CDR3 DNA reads TGCGCCAGCAATCCGACTAGGGGAGGAGTAACCGGGGAGCTGTTTTTT. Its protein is CASNPTRGGVTGELFF.

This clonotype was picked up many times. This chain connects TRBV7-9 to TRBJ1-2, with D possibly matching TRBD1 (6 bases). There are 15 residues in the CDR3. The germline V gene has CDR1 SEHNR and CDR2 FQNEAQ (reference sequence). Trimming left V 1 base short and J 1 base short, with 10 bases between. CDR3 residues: CASSLGQAINYGYTF. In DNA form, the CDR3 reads TGTGCCAGCAGCTTAGGACAGGCTATTAACTATGGCTACACCTTC.

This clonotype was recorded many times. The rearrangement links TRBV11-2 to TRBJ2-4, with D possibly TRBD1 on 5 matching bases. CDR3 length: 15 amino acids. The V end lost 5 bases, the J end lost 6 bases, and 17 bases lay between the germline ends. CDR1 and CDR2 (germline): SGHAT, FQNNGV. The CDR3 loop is CASSLSAGWGNIQYF. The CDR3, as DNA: TGTGCCAGCAGCCTCTCCGCAGGGTGGGGAAACATTCAGTACTTC.